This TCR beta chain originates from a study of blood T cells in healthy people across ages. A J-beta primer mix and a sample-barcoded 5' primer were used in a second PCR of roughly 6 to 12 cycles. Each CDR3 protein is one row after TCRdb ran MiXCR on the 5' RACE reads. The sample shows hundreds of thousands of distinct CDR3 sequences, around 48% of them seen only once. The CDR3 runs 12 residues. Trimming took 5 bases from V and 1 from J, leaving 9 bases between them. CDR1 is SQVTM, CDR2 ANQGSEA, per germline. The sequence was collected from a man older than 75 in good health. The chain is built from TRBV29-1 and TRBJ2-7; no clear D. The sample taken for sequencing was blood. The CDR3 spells CSVWVGSYEQYF. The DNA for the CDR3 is TGCAGCGTTTGGGTGGGGTCCTACGAGCAGTACTTC.